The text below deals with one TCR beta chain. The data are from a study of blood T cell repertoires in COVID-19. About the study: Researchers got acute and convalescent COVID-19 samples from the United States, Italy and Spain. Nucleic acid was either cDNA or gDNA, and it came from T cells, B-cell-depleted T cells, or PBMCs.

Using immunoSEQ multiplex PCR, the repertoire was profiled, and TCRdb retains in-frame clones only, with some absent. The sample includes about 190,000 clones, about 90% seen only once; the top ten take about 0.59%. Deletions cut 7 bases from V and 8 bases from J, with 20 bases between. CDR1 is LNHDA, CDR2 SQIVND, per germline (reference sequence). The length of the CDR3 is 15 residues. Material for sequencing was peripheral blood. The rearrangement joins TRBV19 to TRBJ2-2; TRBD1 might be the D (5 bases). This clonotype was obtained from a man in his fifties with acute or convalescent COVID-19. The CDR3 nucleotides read TGTGCCAGTACCCCAGCCGGCGGCCGGACAGGGGAGCTGTTTTTT. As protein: CASTPAGGRTGELFF.